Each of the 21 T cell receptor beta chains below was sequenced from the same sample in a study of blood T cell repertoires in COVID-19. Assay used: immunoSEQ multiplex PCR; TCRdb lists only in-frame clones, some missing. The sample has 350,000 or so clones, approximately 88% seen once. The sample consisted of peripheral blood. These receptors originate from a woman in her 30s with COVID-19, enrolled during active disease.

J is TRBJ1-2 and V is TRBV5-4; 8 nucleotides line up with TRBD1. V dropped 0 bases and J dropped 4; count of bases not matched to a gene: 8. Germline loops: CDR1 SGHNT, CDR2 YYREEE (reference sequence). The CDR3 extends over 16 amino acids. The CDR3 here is CASSLAVQGGVYGYTF. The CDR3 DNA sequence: TGTGCCAGCAGCTTGGCCGTACAGGGGGGAGTCTATGGCTACACCTTC. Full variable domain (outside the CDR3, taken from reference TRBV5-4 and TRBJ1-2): ETGVTQSPTHLIKTRGQQVTLRCSSQSGHNTVSWYQQALGQGPQFIFQYYREEENGRGNFPPRFSGLQFPNYSSELNVNALELDDSALYLCASSLAVQGGVYGYTFGSGTRLTVV.

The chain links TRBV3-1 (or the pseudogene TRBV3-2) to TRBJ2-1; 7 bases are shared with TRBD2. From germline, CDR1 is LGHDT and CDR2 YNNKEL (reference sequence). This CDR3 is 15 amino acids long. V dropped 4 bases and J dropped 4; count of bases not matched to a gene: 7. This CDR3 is CASSPAWGGYNEQFF. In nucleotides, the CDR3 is TGTGCCAGCAGCCCCGCATGGGGGGGTTACAATGAGCAGTTCTTC.

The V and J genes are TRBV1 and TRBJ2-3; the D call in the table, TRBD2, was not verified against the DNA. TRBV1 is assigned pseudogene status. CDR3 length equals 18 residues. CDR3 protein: CTSSPAPKLANCTDTQYF. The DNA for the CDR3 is TGCACCAGCAGCCCAGCCCCAAAACTAGCTAACTGCACAGATACGCAGTATTTT.

CDR3 region: CSGRTGAGEKLFF. CDR3 in DNA: TGCAGCGGAAGGACAGGGGCAGGGGAAAAACTGTTTTTT. The gene calls are TRBV29-1 and TRBJ1-4; 9 bases are shared with TRBD1. The germline gives CDR1 SQVTM, CDR2 ANQGSEA. The V and J ends lost 7 bases and 8 bases, in that order; junction bases with no gene match: 8. CDR3 length equals 13 residues.

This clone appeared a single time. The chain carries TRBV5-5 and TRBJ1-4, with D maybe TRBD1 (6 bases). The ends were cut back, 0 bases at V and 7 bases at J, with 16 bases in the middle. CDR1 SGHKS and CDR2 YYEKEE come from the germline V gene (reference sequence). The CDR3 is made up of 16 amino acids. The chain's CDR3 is CASSLVRVQGREKLFF. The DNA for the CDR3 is TGTGCCAGCAGCTTGGTTAGGGTGCAGGGGCGTGAAAAACTGTTTTTT.

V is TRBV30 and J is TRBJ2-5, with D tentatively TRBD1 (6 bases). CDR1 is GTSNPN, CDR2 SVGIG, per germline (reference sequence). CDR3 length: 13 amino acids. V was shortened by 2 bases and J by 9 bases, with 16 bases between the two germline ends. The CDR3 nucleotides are TGTGCCTGGAGTAGTGGACAGAACGGGGCCCAGTACTTC. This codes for CAWSSGQNGAQYF.

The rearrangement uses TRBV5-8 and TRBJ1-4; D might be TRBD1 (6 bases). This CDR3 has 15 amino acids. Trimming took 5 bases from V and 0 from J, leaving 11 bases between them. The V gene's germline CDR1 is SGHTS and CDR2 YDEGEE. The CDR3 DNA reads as TGTGCCAGCAGACCCGGGACATCAACTAATGAAAAACTGTTTTTT. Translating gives CASRPGTSTNEKLFF. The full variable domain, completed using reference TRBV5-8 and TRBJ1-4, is EAGVTQSPTHLIKTRGQQATLRCSPISGHTSVYWYQQALGLGLQFLLWYDEGEERNRGNFPPRFSGRQFPNYSSELNVNALELEDSALYLCASRPGTSTNEKLFFGSGTQLSVL.

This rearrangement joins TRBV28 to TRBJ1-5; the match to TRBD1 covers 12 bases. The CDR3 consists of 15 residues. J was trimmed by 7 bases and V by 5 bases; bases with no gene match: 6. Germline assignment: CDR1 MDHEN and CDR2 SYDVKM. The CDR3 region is CASSMGTGGWQPQHF. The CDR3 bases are TGTGCCAGCAGTATGGGGACAGGGGGCTGGCAGCCCCAGCATTTT.

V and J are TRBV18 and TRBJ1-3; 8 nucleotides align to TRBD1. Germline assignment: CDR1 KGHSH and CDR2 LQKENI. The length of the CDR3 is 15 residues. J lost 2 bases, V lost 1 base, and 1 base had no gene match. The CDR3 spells CASSPQTGAGNTIYF. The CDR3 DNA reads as TGTGCCAGCTCACCACAGACAGGGGCTGGAAACACCATATATTTT. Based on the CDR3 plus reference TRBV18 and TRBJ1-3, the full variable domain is NAGVMQNPRHLVRRRGQEARLRCSPMKGHSHVYWYRQLPEEGLKFMVYLQKENIIDESGMPKERFSAEFPKEGPSILRIQQVVRGDSAAYFCASSPQTGAGNTIYFGEGSWLTVV.

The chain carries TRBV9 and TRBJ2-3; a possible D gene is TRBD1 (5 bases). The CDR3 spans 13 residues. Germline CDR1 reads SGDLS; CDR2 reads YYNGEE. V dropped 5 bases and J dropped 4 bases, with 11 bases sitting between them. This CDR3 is CASSPQVSDTQYF. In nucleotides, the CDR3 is TGTGCCAGCAGTCCACAGGTTTCAGATACGCAGTATTTT.

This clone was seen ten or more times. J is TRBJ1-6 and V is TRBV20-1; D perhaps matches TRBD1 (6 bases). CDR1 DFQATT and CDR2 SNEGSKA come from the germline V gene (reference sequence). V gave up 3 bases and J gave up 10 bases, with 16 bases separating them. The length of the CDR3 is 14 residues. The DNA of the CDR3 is TGCAGTGCTAGTGTAGGGCAGGGGAGCTCACCCCTCCACTTT. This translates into CSASVGQGSSPLHF.

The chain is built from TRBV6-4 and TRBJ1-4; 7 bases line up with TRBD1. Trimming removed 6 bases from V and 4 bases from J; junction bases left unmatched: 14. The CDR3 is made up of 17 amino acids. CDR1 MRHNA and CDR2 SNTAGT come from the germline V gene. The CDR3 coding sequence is TGTGCCAGCAGGATAACCCCGTTGGGACAGCTTAATGAAAAACTGTTTTTT. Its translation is CASRITPLGQLNEKLFF.

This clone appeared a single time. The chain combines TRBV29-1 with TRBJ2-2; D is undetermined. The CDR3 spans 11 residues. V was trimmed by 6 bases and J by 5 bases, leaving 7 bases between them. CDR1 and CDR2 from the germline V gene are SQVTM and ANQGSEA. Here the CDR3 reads CSVPGTGELFF. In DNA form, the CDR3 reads TGCAGCGTCCCAGGAACCGGGGAGCTGTTTTTT.

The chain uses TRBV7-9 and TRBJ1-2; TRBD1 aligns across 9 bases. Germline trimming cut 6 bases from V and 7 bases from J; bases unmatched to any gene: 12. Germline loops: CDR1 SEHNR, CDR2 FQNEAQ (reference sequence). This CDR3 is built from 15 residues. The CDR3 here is CASSAGTGFSRGYTF. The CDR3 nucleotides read TGTGCCAGCAGTGCCGGGACAGGGTTTTCGCGTGGCTACACCTTC.

CDR3 nucleotides: TGTGCCAGTAGTAAACAGGGACGGAACACTGAAGCTTTCTTT. This gives the protein CASSKQGRNTEAFF. The rearrangement uses TRBV19 and TRBJ1-1, with a weak D call TRBD1 (6 bases). Germline V gene sequence: CDR1 LNHDA, CDR2 SQIVND (reference sequence). V was cut by 4 bases and J by 1 base, with 10 bases left in between. CDR3 length equals 14 residues.

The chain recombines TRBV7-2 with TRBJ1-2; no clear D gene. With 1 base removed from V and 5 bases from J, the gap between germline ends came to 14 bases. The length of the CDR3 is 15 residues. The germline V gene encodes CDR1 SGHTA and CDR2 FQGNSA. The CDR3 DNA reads TGTGCCAGCAGCTTAGTATCGGGGTCTGGGTATGGCTACACCTTC. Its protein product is CASSLVSGSGYGYTF.

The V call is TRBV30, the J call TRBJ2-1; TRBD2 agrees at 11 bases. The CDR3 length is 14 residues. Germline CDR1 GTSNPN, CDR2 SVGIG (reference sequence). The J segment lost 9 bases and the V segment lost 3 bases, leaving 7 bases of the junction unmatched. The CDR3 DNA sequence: TGTGCCTGGAGGTTAGCGGGGGGGCTGGTTGAGCAGTTCTTC. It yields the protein CAWRLAGGLVEQFF.

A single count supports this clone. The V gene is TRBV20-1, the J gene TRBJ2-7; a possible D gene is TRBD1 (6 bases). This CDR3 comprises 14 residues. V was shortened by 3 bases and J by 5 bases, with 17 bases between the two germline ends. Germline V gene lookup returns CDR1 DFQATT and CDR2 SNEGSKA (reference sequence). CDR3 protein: CSASETGALDEQYV. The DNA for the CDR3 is TGCAGTGCTAGTGAGACAGGAGCTTTGGACGAGCAGTACGTC.

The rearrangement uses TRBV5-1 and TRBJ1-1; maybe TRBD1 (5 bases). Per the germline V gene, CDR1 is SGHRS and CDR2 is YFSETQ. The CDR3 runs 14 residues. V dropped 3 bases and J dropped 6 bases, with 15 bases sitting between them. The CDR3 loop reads CASSSSGGAAEAFF. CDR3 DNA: TGCGCCAGCAGCTCGTCTGGAGGGGCGGCTGAAGCTTTCTTT.

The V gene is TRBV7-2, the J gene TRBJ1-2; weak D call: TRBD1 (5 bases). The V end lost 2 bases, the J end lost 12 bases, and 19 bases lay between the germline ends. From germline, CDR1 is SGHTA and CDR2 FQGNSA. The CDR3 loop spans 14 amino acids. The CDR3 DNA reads TGTGCCAGCAGCTTATTCGGCAGGGAGGAAAGTCACACCTTC. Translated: CASSLFGREESHTF.

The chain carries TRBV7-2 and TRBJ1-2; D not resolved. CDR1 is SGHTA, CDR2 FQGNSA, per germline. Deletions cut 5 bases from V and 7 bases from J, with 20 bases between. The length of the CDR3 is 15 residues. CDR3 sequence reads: CASSVNDGLVFGYTF. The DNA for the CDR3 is TGTGCCAGCAGCGTAAACGACGGGTTGGTCTTTGGCTACACCTTC.